The present T cell receptor (beta chain) was sequenced within a study of OX40 agonist ivuxolimab in advanced cancers. Study summary: Patients got intravenous ivuxolimab at 0.01 to 10 mg/kg every 2 weeks. Those treated in dose escalation had hepatocellular carcinoma, melanoma, renal cell cancer or head and neck cancer.

In regard to this clone: Its specificity is not known.

The V gene's germline CDR1 is SQVTM and CDR2 ANQGSEA. V was trimmed by 4 bases and J by 5 bases, leaving 11 bases between them. The CDR3 is made up of 13 amino acids. Study results and limitations: Relative to CD4+ cells, CD8+ T cells on average had more expanded clones.

Sequencing was performed with immunoSEQ multiplex PCR; in TCRdb, only in-frame clones are kept and a portion is missing. The sample includes roughly 53,000 clones, 93% seen only once; the top ten take around a sixth. The input for sequencing was CD4+ or CD8+ T cells sorted from blood, taken in a trial of the OX40 agonist ivuxolimab. The receptor was derived from an adult with an advanced solid tumor such as melanoma, head and neck, liver or kidney cancer. V is TRBV29-1 and J is TRBJ2-2; tentative D call: TRBD2 (6 bases). CDR3 sequence reads: CSVAPEGTGELFF. In nucleotides, the CDR3 is TGCAGCGTTGCCCCGGAGGGAACCGGGGAGCTGTTTTTT.